The rows below give T cell receptor beta chains drawn from one sample of a study of cytomegalovirus exposure and HLA in healthy donors. Libraries were prepared by immunoSEQ multiplex PCR; TCRdb keeps only in-frame clonotypes and omits some of them. The sample lists around 130,000 clones, around 80% occurring once. Sequencing was done on a sample of PBMCs. The receptor source for this set is a woman aged 18-29 years in good health and CMV-seronegative. Both conserved end residues are part of each CDR3. A D gene is named only where the DNA matches it firmly. Part of the rows lack a size; the others show once, few, many or a class for expanded clones.

v_gene: TRBV20-1; abundance: few; d_gene: -; j_gene: TRBJ2-3; CDR3aa: CSPRESDTQYF; CDR3nt: TGCAGTCCAAGGGAGTCAGATACGCAGTATTTT
v_gene: TRBV29-1; abundance: -; d_gene: TRBD2; j_gene: TRBJ2-1; CDR3aa: CSVEGTSGRSNEQFF; CDR3nt: TGCAGCGTTGAGGGGACTAGCGGGAGGAGCAATGAGCAGTTCTTC
v_gene: TRBV28; abundance: few; d_gene: TRBD2; j_gene: TRBJ2-7; CDR3aa: CASSFSSGNYEQYF; CDR3nt: TGTGCCAGCAGTTTTTCTAGCGGGAACTACGAGCAGTACTTC
v_gene: TRBV5-8; abundance: -; d_gene: -; j_gene: TRBJ1-2; CDR3aa: CASSLRTVANYGYTF; CDR3nt: TGTGCCAGCAGCTTGCGGACAGTAGCTAACTATGGCTACACCTTC
v_gene: TRBV7-9; abundance: -; d_gene: -; j_gene: TRBJ1-5; CDR3aa: CSSSLARGNYNQPQHF; CDR3nt: TGTTCCAGCAGCTTAGCAAGGGGAAACTACAATCAGCCCCAGCATTTT
v_gene: TRBV7-9; abundance: few; d_gene: -; j_gene: TRBJ1-2; CDR3aa: CASSLEIRANYGYTF; CDR3nt: TGTGCCAGCAGCTTAGAAATCAGGGCTAACTATGGCTACACCTTC
v_gene: TRBV5-6; abundance: -; d_gene: -; j_gene: TRBJ2-2; CDR3aa: CASSQPQGSTGELFF; CDR3nt: TGTGCCAGCAGCCAACCCCAGGGGAGCACCGGGGAGCTGTTTTTT
v_gene: TRBV30; abundance: few; d_gene: TRBD1; j_gene: TRBJ1-2; CDR3aa: CAWRTTGLNYGYTF; CDR3nt: TGTGCCTGGAGGACGACAGGGCTAAACTATGGCTACACCTTC
v_gene: TRBV11-2; abundance: -; d_gene: -; j_gene: TRBJ1-2; CDR3aa: CASSLSLGESTYGYTF; CDR3nt: TGTGCCAGCAGTCTTTCCTTAGGGGAATCTACGTATGGCTACACCTTC
v_gene: TRBV5-4; abundance: few; d_gene: TRBD1; j_gene: TRBJ2-7; CDR3aa: CASSLWQGAYEQYF; CDR3nt: TGTGCCAGCAGCTTGTGGCAGGGGGCCTACGAGCAGTACTTC
v_gene: TRBV6-5; abundance: -; d_gene: -; j_gene: TRBJ1-6; CDR3aa: CASSREGNSPLHF; CDR3nt: TGTGCCAGCAGTAGGGAGGGGAACTCACCCCTCCACTTT
v_gene: TRBV15; abundance: -; d_gene: TRBD1; j_gene: TRBJ1-1; CDR3aa: CATNPTGAGTEAFF; CDR3nt: TGTGCCACCAACCCGACAGGGGCTGGGACTGAAGCTTTCTTT
v_gene: TRBV2; abundance: -; d_gene: -; j_gene: TRBJ1-5; CDR3aa: CASSVERGNQPQHF; CDR3nt: TGTGCCAGCAGTGTTGAGAGGGGCAATCAGCCCCAGCATTTT
v_gene: TRBV18; abundance: -; d_gene: TRBD1; j_gene: TRBJ1-5; CDR3aa: CASSLTDRGQPQHF; CDR3nt: TGTGCCAGCTCATTGACGGACAGGGGGCAGCCCCAGCATTTT
v_gene: TRBV5-8; abundance: -; d_gene: TRBD2; j_gene: TRBJ2-2; CDR3aa: CATTRTSWGGELFF; CDR3nt: TGTGCCACTACAAGGACTAGCTGGGGCGGGGAGCTGTTTTTT
v_gene: TRBV6-6; abundance: -; d_gene: -; j_gene: TRBJ2-7; CDR3aa: CASSYSGSSYEQYF; CDR3nt: TGTGCCAGCAGTTACTCAGGGAGCTCCTACGAGCAGTACTTC
v_gene: TRBV21-1; abundance: -; d_gene: -; j_gene: TRBJ2-5; CDR3aa: CASRKRRTGGKETQYF; CDR3nt: TGTGCCAGCAGAAAACGGAGGACAGGCGGGAAAGAGACCCAGTACTTC
v_gene: TRBV2; abundance: -; d_gene: -; j_gene: TRBJ2-5; CDR3aa: CASSGQAFQETQYF; CDR3nt: TGTGCCAGCAGTGGTCAGGCTTTCCAAGAGACCCAGTACTTC
v_gene: TRBV5-6; abundance: -; d_gene: TRBD1; j_gene: TRBJ2-5; CDR3aa: CASSLGPGGTQYF; CDR3nt: TGTGCCAGCAGCTTGGGGCCAGGGGGGACCCAGTACTTC
v_gene: TRBV5-1; abundance: once; d_gene: -; j_gene: TRBJ1-1; CDR3aa: CASSLDPGGTEAFF; CDR3nt: TGCGCCAGCAGCTTGGACCCAGGAGGTACTGAAGCTTTCTTT
v_gene: TRBV4-1; abundance: -; d_gene: TRBD1; j_gene: TRBJ1-3; CDR3aa: CASSQSRDRAPRNTIYF; CDR3nt: TGCGCCAGCAGCCAAAGTAGGGACAGGGCACCAAGAAACACCATATATTTT
v_gene: TRBV6-1; abundance: -; d_gene: TRBD1; j_gene: TRBJ2-7; CDR3aa: CASSDQTGLLYEQYF; CDR3nt: TGTGCCAGCAGTGACCAGACAGGGTTACTCTACGAGCAGTACTTC
v_gene: TRBV5-1; abundance: -; d_gene: TRBD2; j_gene: TRBJ2-7; CDR3aa: CASSLTGLHYEQYF; CDR3nt: TGCGCCAGCAGCTTAACGGGACTACATTACGAGCAGTACTTC
v_gene: TRBV11-1; abundance: -; d_gene: TRBD1; j_gene: TRBJ1-5; CDR3aa: CASSLDRNQPQHF; CDR3nt: TGTGCCAGCAGCCTGGACAGGAATCAGCCCCAGCATTTT
v_gene: TRBV10-3; abundance: -; d_gene: TRBD2; j_gene: TRBJ2-3; CDR3aa: CAVLAGPTDTQYF; CDR3nt: TGTGCCGTCCTAGCGGGCCCCACAGATACGCAGTATTTT
v_gene: TRBV7-9; abundance: -; d_gene: TRBD1; j_gene: TRBJ2-7; CDR3aa: CASSSDRGRVAYEQYF; CDR3nt: TGTGCCAGCAGCTCCGACAGGGGTCGCGTCGCCTACGAGCAGTACTTC
v_gene: TRBV7-2; abundance: -; d_gene: TRBD1; j_gene: TRBJ1-1; CDR3aa: CASRTGGLGTEAFF; CDR3nt: TGTGCCAGCAGGACAGGGGGTCTGGGCACTGAAGCTTTCTTT
v_gene: TRBV18; abundance: -; d_gene: TRBD1; j_gene: TRBJ2-5; CDR3aa: CASSPRTGEQETQYF; CDR3nt: TGTGCCAGCTCACCAAGAACAGGGGAGCAAGAGACCCAGTACTTC
v_gene: TRBV6-5; abundance: -; d_gene: TRBD1; j_gene: TRBJ1-1; CDR3aa: CASSLRRGQARGAFF; CDR3nt: TGTGCCAGCAGTCTTCGAAGGGGACAGGCACGAGGAGCTTTCTTT
v_gene: TRBV6-4; abundance: -; d_gene: -; j_gene: TRBJ1-5; CDR3aa: CASSDPPGSDQPQHF; CDR3nt: TGTGCCAGCAGTGACCCCCCAGGGTCGGATCAGCCCCAGCATTTT
v_gene: TRBV9; abundance: few; d_gene: -; j_gene: TRBJ2-7; CDR3aa: CASSVQGSSYEQYF; CDR3nt: TGTGCCAGCAGCGTACAGGGGTCCTCCTACGAGCAGTACTTC
v_gene: TRBV7-8; abundance: -; d_gene: TRBD2; j_gene: TRBJ2-1; CDR3aa: CASSLVLLASGTHEQFF; CDR3nt: TGTGCCAGCAGCTTAGTTTTATTGGCTAGCGGGACTCATGAGCAGTTCTTC
v_gene: TRBV11-2; abundance: -; d_gene: TRBD2; j_gene: TRBJ2-7; CDR3aa: CASSLDPAGAYEQYF; CDR3nt: TGTGCCAGCAGCTTAGATCCAGCGGGAGCCTACGAGCAGTACTTC
v_gene: TRBV5-1; abundance: -; d_gene: TRBD1; j_gene: TRBJ1-4; CDR3aa: CASSLGAGGEKLFF; CDR3nt: TGCGCCAGCAGCTTGGGGGCAGGGGGAGAAAAACTGTTTTTT
v_gene: TRBV5-1; abundance: -; d_gene: -; j_gene: TRBJ1-2; CDR3aa: CASSLGRMGGYTF; CDR3nt: TGCGCCAGCAGCCTAGGGAGGATGGGTGGCTACACCTTC
v_gene: TRBV19; abundance: -; d_gene: -; j_gene: TRBJ1-1; CDR3aa: CASSMVAGSGAFF; CDR3nt: TGTGCCAGTAGTATGGTGGCGGGGTCGGGAGCTTTCTTT
v_gene: TRBV4-2; abundance: -; d_gene: -; j_gene: TRBJ2-2; CDR3aa: CASSLDEGGRLAGELFF; CDR3nt: TGTGCCAGCAGCCTCGACGAGGGGGGGAGGTTAGCCGGGGAGCTGTTTTTT
v_gene: TRBV20-1; abundance: few; d_gene: -; j_gene: TRBJ1-1; CDR3aa: CSASRETRAFF; CDR3nt: TGCAGTGCTTCCCGGGAGACAAGGGCTTTCTTT
v_gene: TRBV7-3; abundance: -; d_gene: TRBD1; j_gene: TRBJ1-2; CDR3aa: CASSLTGQGDGYTF; CDR3nt: TGTGCCAGCAGCTTAACCGGACAGGGGGATGGCTACACCTTC
v_gene: TRBV6-5; abundance: -; d_gene: -; j_gene: TRBJ1-1; CDR3aa: CASSYARRVGTEAFF; CDR3nt: TGTGCCAGCAGTTACGCGCGCAGGGTTGGCACTGAAGCTTTCTTT
v_gene: TRBV10-3; abundance: -; d_gene: -; j_gene: TRBJ1-1; CDR3aa: CAISEDRVNTEAFF; CDR3nt: TGTGCCATCAGTGAGGACAGAGTGAACACTGAAGCTTTCTTT
v_gene: TRBV19; abundance: -; d_gene: TRBD1; j_gene: TRBJ2-7; CDR3aa: CASSLRQGRSYEQYF; CDR3nt: TGTGCCAGTAGTCTTCGACAGGGGCGCTCCTACGAGCAGTACTTC
v_gene: TRBV4-2; abundance: -; d_gene: TRBD2; j_gene: TRBJ2-6; CDR3aa: CASSQDLVGLAGFAGANVLTF; CDR3nt: TGTGCCAGCAGCCAAGATCTAGTCGGACTAGCGGGATTTGCTGGGGCCAACGTCCTGACTTTC
v_gene: TRBV6-5; abundance: -; d_gene: TRBD1; j_gene: TRBJ1-1; CDR3aa: CASSPWGQGNTEAFF; CDR3nt: TGTGCCAGCAGTCCTTGGGGACAGGGTAACACTGAAGCTTTCTTT
v_gene: TRBV12-5; abundance: -; d_gene: -; j_gene: TRBJ2-3; CDR3aa: CASGFGGSVDTQYF; CDR3nt: TGTGCTAGTGGTTTCGGGGGTTCGGTAGATACGCAGTATTTT
v_gene: TRBV7-6; abundance: -; d_gene: TRBD1; j_gene: TRBJ2-7; CDR3aa: CASSRTGTGTYEQYF; CDR3nt: TGTGCCAGCAGCCGTACCGGGACAGGGACCTACGAGCAGTACTTC
v_gene: TRBV7-2; abundance: -; d_gene: TRBD1; j_gene: TRBJ1-2; CDR3aa: CASSLEFRGRGYTF; CDR3nt: TGTGCCAGCAGCTTAGAGTTCAGGGGGCGCGGCTACACCTTC
v_gene: TRBV15; abundance: -; d_gene: TRBD2; j_gene: TRBJ2-7; CDR3aa: CATSLTRLAGVAEQYF; CDR3nt: TGTGCCACCAGTCTAACCCGACTAGCGGGAGTTGCCGAGCAGTACTTC
v_gene: TRBV18; abundance: -; d_gene: -; j_gene: TRBJ2-5; CDR3aa: CASSTRGEEETQYF; CDR3nt: TGTGCCAGCTCAACCCGGGGAGAGGAGGAGACCCAGTACTTC
v_gene: TRBV6-1; abundance: -; d_gene: -; j_gene: TRBJ2-2; CDR3aa: CASSDRDTGELFF; CDR3nt: TGTGCCAGCAGTGATCGGGACACCGGGGAGCTGTTTTTT
v_gene: TRBV10-1; abundance: -; d_gene: TRBD1; j_gene: TRBJ1-1; CDR3aa: CASSESRQGGTEAFF; CDR3nt: TGCGCCAGCAGTGAGTCGCGACAGGGAGGCACTGAAGCTTTCTTT
v_gene: TRBV2; abundance: -; d_gene: -; j_gene: TRBJ2-7; CDR3aa: CASSESARQYF; CDR3nt: TGTGCCAGCAGTGAAAGCGCCCGTCAGTACTTC
v_gene: TRBV5-1; abundance: -; d_gene: TRBD2; j_gene: TRBJ2-1; CDR3aa: CASSFTGGRYNEQFF; CDR3nt: TGCGCCAGCAGCTTCACGGGGGGGAGGTACAATGAGCAGTTCTTC
v_gene: TRBV15; abundance: -; d_gene: TRBD1; j_gene: TRBJ1-5; CDR3aa: CATSRDRTGGLPQHF; CDR3nt: TGTGCCACCAGCAGAGACAGGACAGGGGGGCTGCCCCAGCATTTT
v_gene: TRBV19; abundance: -; d_gene: -; j_gene: TRBJ1-1; CDR3aa: CASSIGITEAFF; CDR3nt: TGTGCCAGTAGTATCGGGATTACTGAAGCTTTCTTT
v_gene: TRBV7-2; abundance: -; d_gene: -; j_gene: TRBJ1-2; CDR3aa: CASSSNRAGGGYTF; CDR3nt: TGTGCCAGCAGCTCGAACAGGGCCGGAGGTGGCTACACCTTC
v_gene: TRBV10-2; abundance: few; d_gene: TRBD1; j_gene: TRBJ1-1; CDR3aa: CASSETGGNTEAFF; CDR3nt: TGCGCCAGCAGTGAGACAGGGGGGAACACTGAAGCTTTCTTT